Following are 10 T cell receptor beta chains from one sample sequenced in a study of T cells expressing NK-cell markers. From the 5' RACE reads, TCRdb lists one entry per CDR3 protein and no DNA. The table for this sample gives roughly 390,000 distinct CDR3 sequences. Input material: blood T cells: a sorted CD56 or NKG2C T cell subset, CD4+ or CD8+ T cells, or bulk PBMC T cells (not recorded which). The receptors stem from a woman aged 45 to 65 in good health.

The chain joins TRBV10-3 to TRBJ2-2; TCRdb outputs TRBD1, but without DNA this stays unchecked. The CDR3 spans 14 residues. Germline V gene data show CDR1 as ENHRY and CDR2 as SYGVKD. This chain's CDR3 is CASRTAPNTGELFF.

This chain joins TRBV12-3 or TRBV12-4 and TRBJ2-6. The CDR3 totals 18 residues. The CDR3 protein is CASSPKPDTGPGANVLTF.

The V call is TRBV12-3 or TRBV12-4, the J call TRBJ2-1; the TRBD2 assignment by TCRdb is unverifiable without DNA. CDR3 length: 15 residues. The CDR3 sequence: CASSSGGSGRHEQFF.

The genes are TRBV7-8 and TRBJ2-1; the D call from TCRdb, TRBD2, cannot be confirmed without DNA. The CDR3 loop spans 15 amino acids. CDR1 is SGHVS, CDR2 FQNEAQ, per germline. CDR3 in amino acids: CASSLSSGGFDEQFF.

This sequence joins TRBV7-2 and TRBJ2-3. This CDR3 comprises 13 residues. CDR1 and CDR2 (germline): SGHTA, FQGNSA. The CDR3 loop reads CASSYGSADTQYF.

V and J are TRBV20-1 and TRBJ2-2; TCRdb reports TRBD2, a call that lacks DNA to check it against. Germline lookup yields CDR1 DFQATT and CDR2 SNEGSKA (reference sequence). The CDR3 sequence is 15 residues long. The CDR3 is CSARTSGSPTGELFF.

The chain combines TRBV11-2 with TRBJ2-2; lacking DNA, the TRBD2 call made by TCRdb goes unchecked. Germline CDR1 reads SGHAT; CDR2 reads FQNNGV. The CDR3 runs 16 residues. CDR3 residues: CASSDYTEWHTGELFF.

The V gene is TRBV12-3 or TRBV12-4, the J gene TRBJ2-3. CDR3 length: 12 residues. The CDR3 sequence is CASSRVTDTQYF.

The chain joins TRBV5-1 to TRBJ2-1; the D call from TCRdb, TRBD1, cannot be confirmed without DNA. The V gene's germline CDR1 is SGHRS and CDR2 YFSETQ. The CDR3 has 16 amino acids. The CDR3 loop reads CASSLGTGGAGFSQFF.

This rearrangement joins TRBV20-1 to TRBJ1-2. The CDR3 totals 14 residues. Germline assignment: CDR1 DFQATT and CDR2 SNEGSKA (reference sequence). The CDR3 sequence: CSARAETANYGYTF.